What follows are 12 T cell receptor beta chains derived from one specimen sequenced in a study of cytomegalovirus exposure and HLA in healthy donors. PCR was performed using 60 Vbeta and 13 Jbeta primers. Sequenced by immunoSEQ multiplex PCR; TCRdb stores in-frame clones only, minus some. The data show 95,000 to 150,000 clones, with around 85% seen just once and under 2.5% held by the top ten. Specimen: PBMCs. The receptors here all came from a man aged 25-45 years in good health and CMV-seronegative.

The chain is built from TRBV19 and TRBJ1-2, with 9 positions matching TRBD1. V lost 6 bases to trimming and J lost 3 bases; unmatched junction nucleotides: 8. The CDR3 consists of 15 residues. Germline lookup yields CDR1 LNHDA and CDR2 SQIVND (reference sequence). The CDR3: CASSGTGSNYYGYTF. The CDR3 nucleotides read TGTGCCAGTAGCGGGACAGGGAGTAATTACTATGGCTACACCTTC.

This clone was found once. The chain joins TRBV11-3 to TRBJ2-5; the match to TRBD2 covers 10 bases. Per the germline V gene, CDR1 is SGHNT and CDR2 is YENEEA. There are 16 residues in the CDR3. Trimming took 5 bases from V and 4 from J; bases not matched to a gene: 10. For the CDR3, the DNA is TGTGCCAGCAGCAACGGGCTAGCGGGGGTGGGAGAGACCCAGTACTTC. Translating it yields CASSNGLAGVGETQYF.

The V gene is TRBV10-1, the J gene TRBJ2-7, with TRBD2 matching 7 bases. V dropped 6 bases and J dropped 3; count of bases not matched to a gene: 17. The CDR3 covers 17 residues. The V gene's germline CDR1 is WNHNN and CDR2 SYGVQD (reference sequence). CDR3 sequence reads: CASRESGTFPVGYEQYF. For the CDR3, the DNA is TGCGCCAGCAGAGAAAGCGGGACGTTCCCCGTGGGCTACGAGCAGTACTTC.

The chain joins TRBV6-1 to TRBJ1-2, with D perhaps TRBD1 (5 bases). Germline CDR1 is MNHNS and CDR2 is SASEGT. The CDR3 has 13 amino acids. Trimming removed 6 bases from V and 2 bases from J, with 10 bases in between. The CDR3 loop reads CASSARQNYGYTF. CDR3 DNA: TGTGCCAGCAGCGCCCGACAGAACTATGGCTACACCTTC.

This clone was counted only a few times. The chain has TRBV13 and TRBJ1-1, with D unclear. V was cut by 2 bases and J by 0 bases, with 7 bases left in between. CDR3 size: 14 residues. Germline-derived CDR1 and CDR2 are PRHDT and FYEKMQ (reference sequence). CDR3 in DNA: TGTGCCAGCAGCTTACTGGTAGTGAACACTGAAGCTTTCTTT. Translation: CASSLLVVNTEAFF.

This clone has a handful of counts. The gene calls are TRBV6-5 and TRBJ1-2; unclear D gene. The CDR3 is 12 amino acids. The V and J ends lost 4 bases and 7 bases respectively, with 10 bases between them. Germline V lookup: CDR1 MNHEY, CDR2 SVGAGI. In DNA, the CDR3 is TGTGCCAGCAGTTTAGGCGGCACTGGCTACACCTTC. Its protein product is CASSLGGTGYTF.

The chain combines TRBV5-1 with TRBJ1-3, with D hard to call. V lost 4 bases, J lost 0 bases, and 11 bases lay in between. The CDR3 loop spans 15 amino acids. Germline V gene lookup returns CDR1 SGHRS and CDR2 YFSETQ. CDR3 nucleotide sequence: TGCGCCAGCAGCCGCGAGGGCCTCTCTGGAAACACCATATATTTT. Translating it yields CASSREGLSGNTIYF.

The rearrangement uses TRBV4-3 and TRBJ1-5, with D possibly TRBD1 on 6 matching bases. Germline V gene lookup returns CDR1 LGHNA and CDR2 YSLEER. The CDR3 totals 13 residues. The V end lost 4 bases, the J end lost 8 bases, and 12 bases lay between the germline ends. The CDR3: CASSPQGREPQHF. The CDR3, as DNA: TGCGCCAGCAGCCCGCAGGGGAGGGAGCCCCAGCATTTT.

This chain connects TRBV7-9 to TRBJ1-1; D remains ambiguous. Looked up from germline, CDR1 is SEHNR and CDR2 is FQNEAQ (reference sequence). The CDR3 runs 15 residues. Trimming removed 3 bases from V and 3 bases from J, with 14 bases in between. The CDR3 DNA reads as TGTGCCAGCAGCTTTTGGCCCCCGCCCCACACTGAAGCTTTCTTT. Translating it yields CASSFWPPPHTEAFF.

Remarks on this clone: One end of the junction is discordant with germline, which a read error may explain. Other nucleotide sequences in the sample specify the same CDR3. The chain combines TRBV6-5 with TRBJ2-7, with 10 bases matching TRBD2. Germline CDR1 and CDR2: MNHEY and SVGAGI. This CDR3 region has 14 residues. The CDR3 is CASSYSSGGVEQYF. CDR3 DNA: TGTGCCAGCAGCTACTCTAGCGGGGGTGTAGAGCAGTACTTC.

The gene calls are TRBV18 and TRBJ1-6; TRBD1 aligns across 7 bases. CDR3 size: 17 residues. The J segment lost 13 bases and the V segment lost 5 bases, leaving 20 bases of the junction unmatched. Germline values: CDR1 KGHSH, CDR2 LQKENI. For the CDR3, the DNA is TGTGCCAGCTCAGTAACCGGGACAGATGTTTCGGGAGTGCCCCTCCACTTT. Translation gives CASSVTGTDVSGVPLHF.

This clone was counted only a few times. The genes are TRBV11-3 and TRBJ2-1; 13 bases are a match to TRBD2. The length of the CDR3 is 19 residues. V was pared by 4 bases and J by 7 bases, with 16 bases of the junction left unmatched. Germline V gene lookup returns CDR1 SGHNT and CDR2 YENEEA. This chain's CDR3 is CASSSPVCLTSGGSNEQFF. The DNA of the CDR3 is TGTGCCAGCAGCTCCCCCGTCTGCCTGACTAGCGGGGGGTCGAATGAGCAGTTCTTC.